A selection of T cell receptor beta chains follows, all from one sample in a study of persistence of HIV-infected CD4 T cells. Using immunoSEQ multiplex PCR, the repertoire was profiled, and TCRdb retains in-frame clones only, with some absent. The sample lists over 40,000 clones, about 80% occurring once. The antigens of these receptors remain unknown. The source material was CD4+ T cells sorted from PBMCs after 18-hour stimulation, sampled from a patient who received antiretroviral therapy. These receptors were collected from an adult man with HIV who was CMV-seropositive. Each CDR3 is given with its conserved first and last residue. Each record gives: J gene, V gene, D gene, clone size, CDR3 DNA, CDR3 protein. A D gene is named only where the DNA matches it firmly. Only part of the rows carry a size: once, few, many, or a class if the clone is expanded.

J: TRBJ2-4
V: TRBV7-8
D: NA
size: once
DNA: TGTGCCAGCAGCTCGACGAAGGCTCAGTACTTC
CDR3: CASSSTKAQYF

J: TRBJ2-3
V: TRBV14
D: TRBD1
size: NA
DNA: TGTGCCAGCAGCCAACTCGGGACAGCAAGAACAGATACGCAGTATTTT
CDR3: CASSQLGTARTDTQYF

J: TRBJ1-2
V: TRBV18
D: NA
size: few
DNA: TGTGCCAGCTCACCTTCGGGGACGTTGATCTATGGCTACACCTTC
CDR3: CASSPSGTLIYGYTF

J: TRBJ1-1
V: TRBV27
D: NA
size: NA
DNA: TGTGCCAGCAGTTTATACGGAAAGAACACTGAAGCTTTCTTT
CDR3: CASSLYGKNTEAFF

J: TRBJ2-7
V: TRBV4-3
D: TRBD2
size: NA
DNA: TGCGCCAGCAGCCAAGGCCATAAAGGTACTAGCGGGAGCTACGAGCAGTACTTC
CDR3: CASSQGHKGTSGSYEQYF

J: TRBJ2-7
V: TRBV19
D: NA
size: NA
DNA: TGTGCCAGTACCCCGAGAGAGGGGGGATTGTACGAGCAGTACTTC
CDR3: CASTPREGGLYEQYF

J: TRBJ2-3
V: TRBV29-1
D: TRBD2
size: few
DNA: TGCAGCGTTGACCCTAGCGGGACCCGCACAGATACGCAGTATTTT
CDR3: CSVDPSGTRTDTQYF

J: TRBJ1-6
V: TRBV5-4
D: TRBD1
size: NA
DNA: TGTGCCAGCAGCGTGACAGGGACTTCACCCCTCCACTTT
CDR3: CASSVTGTSPLHF

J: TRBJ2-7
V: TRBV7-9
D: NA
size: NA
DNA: TGTGCCAGCAGCTTCAGAGGCTACGAGCAGTACTTC
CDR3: CASSFRGYEQYF

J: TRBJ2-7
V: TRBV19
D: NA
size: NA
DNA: TGTGCCAGTAGTACCCGGGACTGGCGCGGCTACGAGCAGTACTTC
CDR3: CASSTRDWRGYEQYF

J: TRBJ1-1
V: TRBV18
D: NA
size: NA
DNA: TGTGCCAGCTCACCCACGGTGAACACTGAAGCTTTCTTT
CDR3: CASSPTVNTEAFF

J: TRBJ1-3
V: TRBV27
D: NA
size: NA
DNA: TGTGCCAGCAGTTCGATAGGCTCTGGAAACACCATATATTTT
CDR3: CASSSIGSGNTIYF

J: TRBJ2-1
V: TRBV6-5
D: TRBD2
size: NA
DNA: TGTGCCAGCAGTAGGACTAGCGGCAGTCCAAATGAGCAGTTCTTC
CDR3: CASSRTSGSPNEQFF

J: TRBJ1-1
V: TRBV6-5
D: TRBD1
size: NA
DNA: TGTGCCAGCAGTCGTACAGGGGGCGCGAACACTGAAGCTTTCTTT
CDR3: CASSRTGGANTEAFF

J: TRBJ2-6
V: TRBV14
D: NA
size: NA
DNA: TGTGCCAGCAGCCACAAAGGTTTATCTGGGGCCAACGTCCTGACTTTC
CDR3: CASSHKGLSGANVLTF

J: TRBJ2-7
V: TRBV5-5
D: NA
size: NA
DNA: TGTGCCAGCAGCTTGGGGACAGCAGCATCCGAGCAGTACTTC
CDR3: CASSLGTAASEQYF

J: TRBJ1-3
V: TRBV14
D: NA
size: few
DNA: TGTGCCAGCAGCCAAGATCCGGGGGTGGCTGGAAACACCATATATTTT
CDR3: CASSQDPGVAGNTIYF

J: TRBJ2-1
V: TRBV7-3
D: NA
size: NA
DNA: TGTGCCAGCAGCGTAGGACCGACTAAGAAGGACAATGAGCAGTTCTTC
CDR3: CASSVGPTKKDNEQFF

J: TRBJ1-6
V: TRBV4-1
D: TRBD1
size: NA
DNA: TGCGCCAGCAGCCAACCAGACAGGGTGGGTTCACCCCTCCACTTT
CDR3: CASSQPDRVGSPLHF

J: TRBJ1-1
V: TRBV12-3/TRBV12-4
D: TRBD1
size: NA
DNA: TGTGCCAGCACCGGGACAGTGAACACTGAAGCTTTCTTT
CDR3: CASTGTVNTEAFF

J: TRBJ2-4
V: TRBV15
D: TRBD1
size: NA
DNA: TGTGCCACCAGCGCAGGGACAGCCTTCTCAGGGGACATTCAGTACTTC
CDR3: CATSAGTAFSGDIQYF

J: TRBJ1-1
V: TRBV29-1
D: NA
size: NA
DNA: TGCAGCGTTCGCAGGGGATGGGACACTGAAGCTTTCTTT
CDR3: CSVRRGWDTEAFF

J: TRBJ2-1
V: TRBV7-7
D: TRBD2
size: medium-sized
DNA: TGTGCTAGCAGCTTCGGACTAGCGAGGTACAATGAGCAGTTCTTC
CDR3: CASSFGLARYNEQFF

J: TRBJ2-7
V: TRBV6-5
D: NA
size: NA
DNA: TGTGCCAGCAGTTACGGGACACCGGTCCCTCTCGAGCAGTACTTC
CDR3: CASSYGTPVPLEQYF

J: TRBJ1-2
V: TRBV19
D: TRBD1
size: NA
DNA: TGTGCCAGTAGTAGGGGGACAGGGGGCCGCTATGGCTACACCTTC
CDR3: CASSRGTGGRYGYTF

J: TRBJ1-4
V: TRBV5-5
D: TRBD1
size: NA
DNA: TGTGCCAGCAGCCTCGGACAGGGGGCGGAAAAACTGTTTTTT
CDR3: CASSLGQGAEKLFF

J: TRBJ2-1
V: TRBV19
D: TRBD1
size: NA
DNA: TGTGCCAGTAGTTCCCGATCCGGGACAGGGGGCAATGAGCAGTTCTTC
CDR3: CASSSRSGTGGNEQFF

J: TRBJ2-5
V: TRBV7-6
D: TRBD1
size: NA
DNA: TGTGCCAGCAGCCGGACAGGTTTGGAGACCCAGTACTTC
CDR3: CASSRTGLETQYF

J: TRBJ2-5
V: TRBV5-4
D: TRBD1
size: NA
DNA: TGTGCCAGCAGCTTGGAGGGGGCCCCTGAGACCCAGTACTTC
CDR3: CASSLEGAPETQYF

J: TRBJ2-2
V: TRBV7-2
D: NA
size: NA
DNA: TGTGCCAGCAGCTTTTCGCTAGGGGTGAACACCGGGGAGCTGTTTTTT
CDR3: CASSFSLGVNTGELFF

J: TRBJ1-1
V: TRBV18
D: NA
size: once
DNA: TGTGCCAGCTCACCAAGGCGGGAAAACACTGAAGCTTTCTTT
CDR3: CASSPRRENTEAFF

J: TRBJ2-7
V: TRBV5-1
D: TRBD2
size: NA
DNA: TGCGCCAGCAGCCCGGAGGGCGGGAGGGTACGGGAGCAGTACTTC
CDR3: CASSPEGGRVREQYF

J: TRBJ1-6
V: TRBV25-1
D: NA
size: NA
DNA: TGTGCCAGCAGTAGCGGCTACAAGGGTAATTCACCCCTCCACTTT
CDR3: CASSSGYKGNSPLHF

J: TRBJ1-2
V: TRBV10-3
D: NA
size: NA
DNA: TGTGCCATCAGGGCCCCCCTAGGCCCCAAAGATGGCTACACCTTC
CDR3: CAIRAPLGPKDGYTF

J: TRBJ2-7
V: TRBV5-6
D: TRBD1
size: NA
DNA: TGTGCCAGCAGCTTGGGGGGACGTTTAGTGGGGACAGGGTCCTACGAGCAGTACTTC
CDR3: CASSLGGRLVGTGSYEQYF

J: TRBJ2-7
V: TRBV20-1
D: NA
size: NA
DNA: TGCAGTGCTAACGTAGACTACGAGCAGTACTTC
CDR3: CSANVDYEQYF

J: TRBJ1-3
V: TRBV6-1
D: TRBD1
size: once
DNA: TGTGCCAGCAGTGAATCAGGGGGTGGAAACACCATATATTTT
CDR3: CASSESGGGNTIYF

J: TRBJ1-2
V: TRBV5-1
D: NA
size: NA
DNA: TGCGCCAGCAGCTTGGAAGGGGCGTCCTATGGCTACACCTTC
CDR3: CASSLEGASYGYTF

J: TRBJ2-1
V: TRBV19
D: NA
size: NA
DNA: TGTGCCAGTAGTATAGCGAAGGGCAACAATGAGCAGTTCTTC
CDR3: CASSIAKGNNEQFF

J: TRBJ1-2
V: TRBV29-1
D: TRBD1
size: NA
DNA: TGCAGCGTTGATCAGGGGGCCTATGGCTACACCTTC
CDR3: CSVDQGAYGYTF

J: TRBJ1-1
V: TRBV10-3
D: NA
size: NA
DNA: TGTGCCATCACTCGGGGCGGGGGGCTGATGAACACTGAAGCTTTCTTT
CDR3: CAITRGGGLMNTEAFF

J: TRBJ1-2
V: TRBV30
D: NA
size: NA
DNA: TGTGCCTGGATCACCCCGAGGACCTATGGCTACACCTTC
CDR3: CAWITPRTYGYTF

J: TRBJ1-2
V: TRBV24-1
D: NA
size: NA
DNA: TGTGCCACCAGTGATTTGGAGGGCTACACCTTC
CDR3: CATSDLEGYTF

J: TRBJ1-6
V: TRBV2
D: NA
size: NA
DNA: TGTGCCAGCAGCGAAAGTTCACCCCTCCACTTT
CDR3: CASSESSPLHF

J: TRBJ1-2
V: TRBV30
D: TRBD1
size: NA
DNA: TGTGCCTGGAGACGGGCTGGGGGACAGGGCCTCTATGGCTACACCTTC
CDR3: CAWRRAGGQGLYGYTF

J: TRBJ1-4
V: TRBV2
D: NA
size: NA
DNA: TGTGCCAGCAGTGGGGATTCTAATGAAAAACTGTTTTTT
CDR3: CASSGDSNEKLFF

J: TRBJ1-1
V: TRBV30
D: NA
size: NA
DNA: TGTGCCTGGATATCACAGGATAGGTACGGAAAAGCTTTCTTT
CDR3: CAWISQDRYGKAFF

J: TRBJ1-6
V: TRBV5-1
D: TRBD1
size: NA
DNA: TGCGCCAGCAGCTTGCAGGGGGTTGGCTCCTATAATTCACCCCTCCACTTT
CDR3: CASSLQGVGSYNSPLHF

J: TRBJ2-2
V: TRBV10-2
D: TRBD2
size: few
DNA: TGCGCCAGCGCTAGCGGGAGGAACACCGGGGAGCTGTTTTTT
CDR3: CASASGRNTGELFF

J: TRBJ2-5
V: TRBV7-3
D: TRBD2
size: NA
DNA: TGTGCCAGCAGCTTAGGGGGGGACCAAGAGACCCAGTACTTC
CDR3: CASSLGGDQETQYF